This T cell receptor (beta chain) originates from a study of blood T cells in healthy people across ages. General observations from the study: Changes seen in expanded clonotypes were possibly confounded by donor CMV status left unknown. Naive T cell percentage showed a strong correlation with TCR beta diversity.

The V and J ends lost 1 base and 3 bases respectively, with 7 bases between them. The germline V gene encodes CDR1 SGHTA and CDR2 FQGTGA. This CDR3 has 13 amino acids. As concerns this clonotype: The target antigen is unknown.

Drawn from each donor were approximately 10 milliliters of peripheral blood. The authors ran a second PCR of roughly 6 to 12 cycles using a sample-barcoded 5' primer and a J-beta primer mix. Each cDNA molecule, via a template-switch adaptor with 12 random nucleotides, was tagged. TCRdb analysed the 5' RACE reads with MiXCR anew, one entry per CDR3 protein. The sample lists hundreds of thousands of distinct CDR3 sequences, over 20% occurring once. The chain employs TRBV7-3 and TRBJ2-7; D not resolved. The material sequenced was blood. This receptor was taken from a man between 65 and 85 years old in good health. CDR3 nucleotides: TGTGCCAGCAGCTTAAACCCGGGCTACGAGCAGTACTTC. It codes for CASSLNPGYEQYF. Full variable domain (outside the CDR3, taken from reference TRBV7-3 and TRBJ2-7): GAGVSQTPSNKVTEKGKYVELRCDPISGHTALYWYRQSLGQGPEFLIYFQGTGAADDSGLPNDRFFAVRPEGSVSTLKIQRTERGDSAVYLCASSLNPGYEQYFGPGTRLTVT.